This record looks at one TCR beta chain sequence and its context. Its target is unknown. The record originates from a study of cytomegalovirus exposure and HLA in healthy donors. Study context: Earlier, fewer than 130 million unique TCR beta sequences were recovered from about 179 million T cells by an analysis.

Both 60 Vbeta primers and 13 Jbeta primers went into the PCR. The protocol was immunoSEQ multiplex PCR, while the TCRdb copy is restricted to in-frame clones and leaves out a portion. The sample comprises some 130,000 clones, roughly 9.8% of which are singletons, and 1.8% rests with the top ten. Germline loops: CDR1 LNHDA, CDR2 SQIVND (reference sequence). The CDR3 contains 17 residues. V dropped 3 bases and J dropped 6; count of bases not matched to a gene: 17. All the people who gave samples were healthy bone marrow donors. Findings and caveats of the study: Several top significant clusters appeared, in a later analysis, to be linked to common viral pathogens. A few CMV-associated chains were confirmed in vitro to be specific for CMV antigens.

The sample taken for sequencing was PBMCs. The TCR was taken from a man in his fifties or sixties in good health and CMV-seronegative. This chain connects TRBV19 to TRBJ2-7; 7 nucleotides match TRBD2. CDR3 region: CASSIGLVRASEGEQYF. As DNA, the CDR3 is TGTGCCAGTAGTATCGGACTAGTTAGAGCGTCTGAGGGCGAGCAGTACTTC.